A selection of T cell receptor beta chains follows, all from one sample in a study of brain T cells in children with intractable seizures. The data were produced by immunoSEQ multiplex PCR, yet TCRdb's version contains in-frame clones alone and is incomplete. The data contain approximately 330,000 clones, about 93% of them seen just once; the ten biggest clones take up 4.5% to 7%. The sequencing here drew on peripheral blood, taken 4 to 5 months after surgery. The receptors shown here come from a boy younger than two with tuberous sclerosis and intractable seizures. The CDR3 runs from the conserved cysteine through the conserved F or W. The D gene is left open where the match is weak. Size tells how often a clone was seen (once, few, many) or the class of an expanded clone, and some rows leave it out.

CDR3 protein: CATNRAGTGVDGGELFF
CDR3 DNA: TGTGCCACCAACCGTGCCGGGACAGGGGTTGACGGCGGGGAGCTGTTTTTT
CDR3 length: 17
clone size: -
J gene: TRBJ2-2
V gene: TRBV15
D gene: TRBD1

CDR3 protein: CASSFIRTLRTGKAGELFF
CDR3 DNA: TGTGCCAGCAGCTTCATTCGCACCCTGAGGACAGGGAAGGCCGGGGAGCTGTTTTTT
CDR3 length: 19
clone size: -
J gene: TRBJ2-2
V gene: TRBV11-2
D gene: TRBD1

CDR3 protein: CASSWGLAAPYEQYF
CDR3 DNA: TGTGCCAGCAGCTGGGGACTAGCGGCCCCCTACGAGCAGTACTTC
CDR3 length: 15
clone size: -
J gene: TRBJ2-7
V gene: TRBV5-6
D gene: TRBD2

CDR3 protein: CASSLNRAGGYTF
CDR3 DNA: TGTGCCAGCAGCTTAAACAGGGCTGGTGGCTACACCTTC
CDR3 length: 13
clone size: -
J gene: TRBJ1-2
V gene: TRBV11-3
D gene: -

CDR3 protein: CASSTGTGVGYTF
CDR3 DNA: TGTGCCAGCAGCACAGGGACAGGGGTTGGCTACACCTTC
CDR3 length: 13
clone size: -
J gene: TRBJ1-2
V gene: TRBV21-1
D gene: -

CDR3 protein: CASSLEGLAGGRSYNEQFF
CDR3 DNA: TGTGCCAGCAGCTTAGAGGGACTAGCGGGGGGTAGGTCCTACAATGAGCAGTTCTTC
CDR3 length: 19
clone size: -
J gene: TRBJ2-1
V gene: TRBV11-2
D gene: TRBD2

CDR3 protein: CASSLPTFSPLHF
CDR3 DNA: TGTGCCAGCAGTTTACCGACTTTTTCACCCCTCCACTTT
CDR3 length: 13
clone size: -
J gene: TRBJ1-6
V gene: TRBV28
D gene: -

CDR3 protein: CAGRGGASTDTQYF
CDR3 DNA: TGTGCCGGACGGGGGGGAGCTAGCACAGATACGCAGTATTTT
CDR3 length: 14
clone size: -
J gene: TRBJ2-3
V gene: TRBV7-9
D gene: TRBD2

CDR3 protein: CASSPISTGTEAFF
CDR3 DNA: TGCGCCAGCAGCCCTATAAGTACAGGGACTGAAGCTTTCTTT
CDR3 length: 14
clone size: -
J gene: TRBJ1-1
V gene: TRBV5-1
D gene: -

CDR3 protein: CASSLSGGSVNGELFF
CDR3 DNA: TGTGCCAGCAGCTTGTCGGGCGGGAGTGTCAACGGGGAGCTGTTTTTT
CDR3 length: 16
clone size: -
J gene: TRBJ2-2
V gene: TRBV7-2
D gene: TRBD2

CDR3 protein: CASSHSGSGANVLTF
CDR3 DNA: TGTGCCAGCAGCCATAGCGGGTCTGGGGCCAACGTCCTGACTTTC
CDR3 length: 15
clone size: -
J gene: TRBJ2-6
V gene: TRBV3-1/TRBV3-2
D gene: TRBD2

CDR3 protein: CASSESGNEQFF
CDR3 DNA: TGCGCCAGCAGTGAGTCCGGCAATGAGCAGTTCTTC
CDR3 length: 12
clone size: -
J gene: TRBJ2-1
V gene: TRBV10-2
D gene: -

CDR3 protein: CASSRTGETGTGDF
CDR3 DNA: TGTGCCAGCAGCCGAACGGGGGAAACGGGAACCGGGGACTTC
CDR3 length: 14
clone size: once
J gene: TRBJ2-5
V gene: TRBV6-5
D gene: -

CDR3 protein: CASSDSGDTEAFF
CDR3 DNA: TGTGCCAGCAGCGACTCTGGGGACACTGAAGCTTTCTTT
CDR3 length: 13
clone size: -
J gene: TRBJ1-1
V gene: TRBV9
D gene: -

CDR3 protein: CASSLAGTGSTGELFF
CDR3 DNA: TGTGCCAGCAGCTTAGCGGGGACAGGGTCCACCGGGGAGCTGTTTTTT
CDR3 length: 16
clone size: -
J gene: TRBJ2-2
V gene: TRBV7-2
D gene: TRBD1

CDR3 protein: CASSLLGDSNQPQHF
CDR3 DNA: TGCGCCAGCAGCTTACTGGGCGATAGCAATCAGCCCCAGCATTTT
CDR3 length: 15
clone size: few
J gene: TRBJ1-5
V gene: TRBV5-1
D gene: -

CDR3 protein: CASPKGGEQGGEQFF
CDR3 DNA: TGTGCCAGCCCCAAGGGTGGCGAGCAAGGCGGGGAGCAGTTCTTC
CDR3 length: 15
clone size: -
J gene: TRBJ2-1
V gene: TRBV18
D gene: -